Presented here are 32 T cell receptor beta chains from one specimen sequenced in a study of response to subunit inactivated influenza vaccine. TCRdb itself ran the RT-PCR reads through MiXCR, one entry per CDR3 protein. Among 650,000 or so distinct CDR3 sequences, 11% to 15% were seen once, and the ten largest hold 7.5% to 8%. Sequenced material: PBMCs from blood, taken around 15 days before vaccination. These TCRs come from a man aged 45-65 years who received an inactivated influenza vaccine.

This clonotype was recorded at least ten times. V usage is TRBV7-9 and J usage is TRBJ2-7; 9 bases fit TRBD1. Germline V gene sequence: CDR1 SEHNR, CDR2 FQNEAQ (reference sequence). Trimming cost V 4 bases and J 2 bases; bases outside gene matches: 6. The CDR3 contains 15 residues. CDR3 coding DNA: TGTGCCAGCAGCTACCGGGACAGGGTCACCTACGAGCAGTACTTC. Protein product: CASSYRDRVTYEQYF.

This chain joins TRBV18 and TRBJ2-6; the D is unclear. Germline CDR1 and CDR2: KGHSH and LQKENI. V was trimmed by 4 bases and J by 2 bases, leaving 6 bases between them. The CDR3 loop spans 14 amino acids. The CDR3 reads CASSRRAGANVLTF. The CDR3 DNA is TGTGCCAGCTCACGCAGAGCTGGGGCCAACGTCCTGACTTTC. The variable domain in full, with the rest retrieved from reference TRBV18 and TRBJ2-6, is NAGVMQNPRHLVRRRGQEARLRCSPMKGHSHVYWYRQLPEEGLKFMVYLQKENIIDESGMPKERFSAEFPKEGPSILRIQQVVRGDSAAYFCASSRRAGANVLTFGAGSRLTVL.

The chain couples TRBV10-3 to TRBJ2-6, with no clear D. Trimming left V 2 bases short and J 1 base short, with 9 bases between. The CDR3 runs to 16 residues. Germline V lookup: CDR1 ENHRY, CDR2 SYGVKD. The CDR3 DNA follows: TGTGCCATCAGTGAGCTTGCACAGTCTGGGGCCAACGTCCTGACTTTC. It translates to CAISELAQSGANVLTF.

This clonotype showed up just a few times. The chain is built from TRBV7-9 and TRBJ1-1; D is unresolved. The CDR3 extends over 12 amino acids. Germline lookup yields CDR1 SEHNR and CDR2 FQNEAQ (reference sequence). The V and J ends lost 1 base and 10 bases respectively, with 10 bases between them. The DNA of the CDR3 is TGTGCCAGCAGCTTAGACTTTAGTGGAGCTTTCTTT. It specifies CASSLDFSGAFF.

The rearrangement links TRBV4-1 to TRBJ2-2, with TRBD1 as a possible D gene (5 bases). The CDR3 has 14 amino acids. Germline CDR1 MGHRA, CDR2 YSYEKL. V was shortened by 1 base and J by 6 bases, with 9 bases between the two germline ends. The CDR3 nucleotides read TGCGCCAGCAGCCAAGTGGACAATTCCGGGGAGCTGTTTTTT. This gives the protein CASSQVDNSGELFF.

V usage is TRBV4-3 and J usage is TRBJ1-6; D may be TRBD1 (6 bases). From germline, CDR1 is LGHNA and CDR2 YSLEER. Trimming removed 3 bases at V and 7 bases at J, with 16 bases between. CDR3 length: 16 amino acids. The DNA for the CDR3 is TGCGCCAGCAGCCAGGAGTCAGCCAGGGGCAATTCACCCCTCCACTTT. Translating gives CASSQESARGNSPLHF.

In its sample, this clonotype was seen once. This CDR3 is CASKDTNGETQYF. As DNA, the CDR3 is TGTGCCAGCAAAGACACCAACGGGGAGACCCAGTACTTC. The chain employs TRBV5-4 and TRBJ2-5; D call uncertain. The CDR3 spans 13 residues. The germline CDR1 and CDR2 sequences are SGHNT and YYREEE (reference sequence). With 6 bases removed from V and 5 bases from J, the gap between germline ends came to 14 bases.

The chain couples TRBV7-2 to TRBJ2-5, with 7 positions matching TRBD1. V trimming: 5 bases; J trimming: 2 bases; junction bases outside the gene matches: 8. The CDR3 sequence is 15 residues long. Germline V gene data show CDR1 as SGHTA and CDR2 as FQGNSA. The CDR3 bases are TGTGCCAGCAGCCCAAGACAGGGTTGGCAAGAGACCCAGTACTTC. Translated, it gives CASSPRQGWQETQYF.

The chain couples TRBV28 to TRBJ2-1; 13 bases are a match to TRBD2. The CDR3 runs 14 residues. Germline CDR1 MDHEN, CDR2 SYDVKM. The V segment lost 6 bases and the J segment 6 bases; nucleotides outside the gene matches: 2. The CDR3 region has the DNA TGTGCCAGCAGGGGACTAGCGGGGCCCAATGAGCAGTTCTTC. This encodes CASRGLAGPNEQFF.

The CDR3 DNA is TGTGCCAGTAGTATGTTTCTTAGACATACGAACACTGAAGCTTTCTTT. As protein: CASSMFLRHTNTEAFF. The V gene is TRBV19, the J gene TRBJ1-1; D ambiguous. The germline CDR1 and CDR2 sequences are LNHDA and SQIVND (reference sequence). The CDR3 covers 16 residues. V lost 3 bases and J 1 base, leaving 15 bases between the germline ends.

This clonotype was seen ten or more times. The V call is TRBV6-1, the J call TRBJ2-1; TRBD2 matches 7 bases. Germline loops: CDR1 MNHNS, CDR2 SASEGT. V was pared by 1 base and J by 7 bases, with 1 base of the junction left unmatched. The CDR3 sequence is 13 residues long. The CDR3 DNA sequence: TGTGCCAGCAGTGAAGGACTAGCTAATGAGCAGTTCTTC. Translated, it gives CASSEGLANEQFF.

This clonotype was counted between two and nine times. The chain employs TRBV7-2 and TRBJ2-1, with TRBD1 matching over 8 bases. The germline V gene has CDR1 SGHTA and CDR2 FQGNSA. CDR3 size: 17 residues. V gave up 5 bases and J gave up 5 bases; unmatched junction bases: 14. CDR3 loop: CASSRGTGGYRDNEQFF. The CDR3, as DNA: TGTGCCAGCAGCCGTGGAACAGGGGGATATCGGGACAATGAGCAGTTCTTC.

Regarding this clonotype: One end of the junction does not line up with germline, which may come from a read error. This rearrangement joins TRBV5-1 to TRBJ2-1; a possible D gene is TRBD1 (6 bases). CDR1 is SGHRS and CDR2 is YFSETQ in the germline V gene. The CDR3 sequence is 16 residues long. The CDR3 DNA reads TGCTCCAGCAGCTTGGCCACAGGGAACTCCTACAATGAGCAGTTCTTC. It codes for CSSSLATGNSYNEQFF.

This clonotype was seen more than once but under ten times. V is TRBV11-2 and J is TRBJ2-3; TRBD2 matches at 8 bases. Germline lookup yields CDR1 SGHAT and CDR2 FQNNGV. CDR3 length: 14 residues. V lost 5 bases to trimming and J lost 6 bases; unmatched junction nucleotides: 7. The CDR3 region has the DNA TGTGCCAGCAGCCCCCATAGCGGGGTGGATACGCAGTATTTT. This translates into CASSPHSGVDTQYF.

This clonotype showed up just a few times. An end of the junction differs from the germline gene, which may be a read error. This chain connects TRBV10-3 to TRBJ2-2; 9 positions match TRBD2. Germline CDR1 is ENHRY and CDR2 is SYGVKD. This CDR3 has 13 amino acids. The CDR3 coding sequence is TGTGCCATCGGGACTAGCTGGACCGGGGAGCCGTTTTTT. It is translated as CAIGTSWTGEPFF.

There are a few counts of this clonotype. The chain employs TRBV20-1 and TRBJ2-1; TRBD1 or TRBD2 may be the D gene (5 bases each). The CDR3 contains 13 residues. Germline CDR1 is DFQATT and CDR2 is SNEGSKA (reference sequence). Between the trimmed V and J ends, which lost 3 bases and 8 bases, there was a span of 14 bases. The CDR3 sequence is CSASWGFLDEQFF. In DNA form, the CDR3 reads TGCAGTGCTAGCTGGGGGTTTTTGGATGAGCAGTTCTTC.

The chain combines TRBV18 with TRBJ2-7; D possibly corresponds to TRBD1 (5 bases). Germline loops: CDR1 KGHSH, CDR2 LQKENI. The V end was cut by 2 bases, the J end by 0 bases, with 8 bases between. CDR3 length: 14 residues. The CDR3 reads CASSPDRPSYEQYF. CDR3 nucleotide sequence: TGTGCCAGCTCACCAGACAGACCCTCCTACGAGCAGTACTTC.

DNA for the CDR3: TGCAGTGCTAGTGGGACAGGGCTACCTGGCTACACCTTC. Translation: CSASGTGLPGYTF. V usage is TRBV20-1 and J usage is TRBJ1-2, with 9 bases lining up with TRBD1. V trimming: 3 bases; J trimming: 7 bases; junction bases outside the gene matches: 6. Germline V gene lookup returns CDR1 DFQATT and CDR2 SNEGSKA (reference sequence). CDR3 length: 13 residues.

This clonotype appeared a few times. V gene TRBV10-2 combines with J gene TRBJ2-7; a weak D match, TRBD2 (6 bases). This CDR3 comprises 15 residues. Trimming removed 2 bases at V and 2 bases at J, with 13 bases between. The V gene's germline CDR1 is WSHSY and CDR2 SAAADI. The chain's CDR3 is CASSEGGVLPYEQYF. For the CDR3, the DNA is TGCGCCAGCAGTGAGGGAGGGGTCCTACCCTACGAGCAGTACTTC.

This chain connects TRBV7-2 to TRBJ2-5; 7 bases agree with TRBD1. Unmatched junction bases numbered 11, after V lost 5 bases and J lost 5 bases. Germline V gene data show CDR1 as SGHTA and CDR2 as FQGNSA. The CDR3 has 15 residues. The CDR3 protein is CASSVRGQSQETQYF. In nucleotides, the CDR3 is TGTGCCAGCAGCGTTAGGGGGCAGAGTCAGGAGACCCAGTACTTC.

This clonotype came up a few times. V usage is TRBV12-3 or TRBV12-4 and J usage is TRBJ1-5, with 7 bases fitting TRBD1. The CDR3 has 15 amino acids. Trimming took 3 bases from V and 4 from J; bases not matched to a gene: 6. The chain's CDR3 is CASSFEGARNQPQHF. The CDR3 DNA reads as TGTGCCAGCAGTTTCGAGGGGGCGCGAAATCAGCCCCAGCATTTT.

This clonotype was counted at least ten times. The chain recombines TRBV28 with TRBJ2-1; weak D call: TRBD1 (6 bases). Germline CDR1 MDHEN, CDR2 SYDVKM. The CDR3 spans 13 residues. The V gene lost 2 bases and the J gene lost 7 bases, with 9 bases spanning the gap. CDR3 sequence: CASSLVRGNEQFF. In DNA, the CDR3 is TGTGCCAGCAGTTTAGTCAGGGGAAATGAGCAGTTCTTC.

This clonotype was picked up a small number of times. The CDR3 DNA sequence: TGTGCCAGCAGCCCCGGGACGACGAATTCACCCCTCCACTTT. Its protein is CASSPGTTNSPLHF. The chain is built from TRBV9 and TRBJ1-6; maybe TRBD1 (5 bases). CDR1 is SGDLS, CDR2 YYNGEE, per germline. Trimming took off 4 bases at V and 7 bases at J, with 12 bases between the two ends. The CDR3 runs to 14 residues.

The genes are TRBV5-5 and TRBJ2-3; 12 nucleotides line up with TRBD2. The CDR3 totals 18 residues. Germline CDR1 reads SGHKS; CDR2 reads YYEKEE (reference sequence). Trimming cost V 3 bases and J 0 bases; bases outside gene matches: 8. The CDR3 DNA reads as TGTGCCAGCAGCTCCACCGGACTAGCGGGGCTCAGCACAGATACGCAGTATTTT. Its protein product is CASSSTGLAGLSTDTQYF. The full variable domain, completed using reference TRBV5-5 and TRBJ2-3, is DAGVTQSPTHLIKTRGQQVTLRCSPISGHKSVSWYQQVLGQGPQFIFQYYEKEERGRGNFPDRFSARQFPNYSSELNVNALLLGDSALYLCASSSTGLAGLSTDTQYFGPGTRLTVL.

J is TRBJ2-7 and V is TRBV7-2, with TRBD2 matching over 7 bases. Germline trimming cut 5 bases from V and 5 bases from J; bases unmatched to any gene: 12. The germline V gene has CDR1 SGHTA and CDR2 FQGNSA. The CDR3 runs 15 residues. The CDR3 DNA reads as TGTGCCAGCAGCCCGACGGGAGGTCGATTCCACGAGCAGTACTTC. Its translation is CASSPTGGRFHEQYF.

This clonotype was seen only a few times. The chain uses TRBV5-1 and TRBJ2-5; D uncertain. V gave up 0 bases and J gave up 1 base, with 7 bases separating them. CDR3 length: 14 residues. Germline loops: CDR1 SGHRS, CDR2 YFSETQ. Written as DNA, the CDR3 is TGCGCCAGCAGCTTGGAGGACCCCCAAGAGACCCAGTACTTC. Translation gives CASSLEDPQETQYF.

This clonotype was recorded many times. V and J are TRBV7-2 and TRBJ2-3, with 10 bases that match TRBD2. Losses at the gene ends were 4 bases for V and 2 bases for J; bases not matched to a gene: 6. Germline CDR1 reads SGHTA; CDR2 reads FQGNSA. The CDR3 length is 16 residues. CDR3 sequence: CASSSSGGGFTDTQYF. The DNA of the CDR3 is TGTGCCAGCAGCTCAAGCGGGGGGGGTTTCACAGATACGCAGTATTTT.

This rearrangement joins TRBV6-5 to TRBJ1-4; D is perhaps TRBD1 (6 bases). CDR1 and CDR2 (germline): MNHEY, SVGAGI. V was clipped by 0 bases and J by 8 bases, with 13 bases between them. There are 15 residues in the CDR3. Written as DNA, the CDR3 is TGTGCCAGCAGTTACTCGACAGGCCTGAGCGAAAAACTGTTTTTT. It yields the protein CASSYSTGLSEKLFF.

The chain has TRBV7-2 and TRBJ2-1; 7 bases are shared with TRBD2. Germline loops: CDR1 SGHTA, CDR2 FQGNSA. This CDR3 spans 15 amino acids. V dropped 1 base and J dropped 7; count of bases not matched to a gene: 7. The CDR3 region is CASSLDRLARNEQFF. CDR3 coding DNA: TGTGCCAGCAGCTTAGATCGACTAGCCAGGAATGAGCAGTTCTTC.

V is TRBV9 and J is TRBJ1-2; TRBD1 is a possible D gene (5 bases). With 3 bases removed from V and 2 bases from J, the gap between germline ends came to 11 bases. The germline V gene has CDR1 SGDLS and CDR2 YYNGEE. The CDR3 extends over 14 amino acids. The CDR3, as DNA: TGTGCCAGCAGCGAGGGCAGGGAGAACTATGGCTACACCTTC. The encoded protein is CASSEGRENYGYTF.

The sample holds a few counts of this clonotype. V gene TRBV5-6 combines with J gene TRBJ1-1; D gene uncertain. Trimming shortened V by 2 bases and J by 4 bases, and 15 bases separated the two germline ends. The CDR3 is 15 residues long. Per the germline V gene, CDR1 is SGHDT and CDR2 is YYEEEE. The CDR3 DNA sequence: TGTGCCAGCAGCTTAAACCCAAACCGGGGCACTGAAGCTTTCTTT. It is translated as CASSLNPNRGTEAFF.

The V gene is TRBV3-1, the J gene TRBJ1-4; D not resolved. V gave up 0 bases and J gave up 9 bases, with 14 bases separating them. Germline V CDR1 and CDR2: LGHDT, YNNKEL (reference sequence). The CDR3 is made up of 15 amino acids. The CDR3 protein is CASSQEWTGPKKLFF. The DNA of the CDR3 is TGTGCCAGCAGCCAAGAGTGGACTGGCCCGAAAAAACTGTTTTTT.